This TCR beta chain was captured by sequencing in a study of cytomegalovirus exposure and HLA in healthy donors (dated by TCRdb to between 2016 and 2019). In terms of the full investigation: In an earlier analysis of about 560 of the donors, 276 Gb of sequence data and approximately 100 million unique TCR beta sequences from about 179 million T cells were reported. In addition to the first cohort of around 670 subjects, a separate validation cohort of 130 or so different subjects was used. Of the 300 to 400 genotyped donors, roughly 80% fell in the genetic ancestry cluster associated with self-reported Caucasian donors. Several DR-DQ haplotypes were treated as single units for association and clustering because of strong linkage in the cohort. Typing coverage varied by locus: roughly 620-640 donors for A, B, C, DRB1 and DQB1; roughly 560 for DQA1; more than 600 for DPA1; more than 450 for DPB1. Among 300 to 500 genotyped donors of the cohort, an average of approximately 240,000 unique TCR beta nucleotide sequences was sequenced per donor, of which about 20% were non-productive. To decide whether each TCR beta V gene segment behaved as functional or pseudogenic, an earlier analysis of approximately 600 of the donors relied on high-throughput TCR beta sequencing. An early release covering approximately 600 HLA-typed donors comprised about 300 gigabases of sequencing data and approximately 85 million unique TCR sequences. HLA typing included class I and class II loci at four-digit resolution. Donor age, sex, ethnicity and CMV serostatus were compiled together with the repertoire data. In the later analysis, no new phenotypic data were used to find candidate immune exposures; instead, reliance was placed on TCR beta sequences and their occurrence across donors. In a later genetic analysis, genome-wide SNP genotypes for 398 of the 666 donors were used, and that subset was treated as a discovery cohort. In a later analysis, previously published TCR beta repertoires from 600 to 850 donors were re-analyzed and high-resolution HLA genotyping was added so that TCR occurrence patterns could be studied. The aim of the study was to test whether cataloging public T cell receptors could identify signatures of past pathogen exposure. The study combined high-throughput TCR immunosequencing, statistical association of individual TCRs with disease status, and machine learning to predict cytomegalovirus infection status. All discovery cohort repertoires had been generated using a single sequencing platform. The study profiled the T cell repertoires of fewer than 850 subjects by immunosequencing and related them to cytomegalovirus serostatus.

The V end gives up 4 bases and the J end 4 bases, leaving 6 bases in the junction not matched to a gene. The CDR3 sequence holds 14 residues, the cysteine and phenylalanine included. Left in the record is the CDR3 DNA by itself, 42 bases read in frame from the first base. For CDR1 and CDR2, the germline V gene lists SGHRS and YFSETQ. As to this clone: Its recognized antigen is unknown.

The study at large found these results: V-gene and J-gene trimming of TCR beta chains was associated with a missense DCLRE1C variant in a later genetic analysis, and the association was replicated in an independent cohort. Broadly in line with IMGT annotations, most TCR beta V segments showed up in productive rearrangements about 90% or about 30% of the time in an earlier analysis of several hundred of the donors. A later analysis found that most CMV-associated TCR beta chains appeared HLA-restricted, with HLA associations seemingly driven largely by CMV exposure. The classifier was reported to diagnose cytomegalovirus status with high specificity and sensitivity in both the original cohort and the validation cohort. Because HLA typing was unavailable for some donors at each locus, only the typed subset was used in association tests. Because counts were too low, seventeen rarely observed V segments, including chromosome 9 orphons, were left out of the earlier analysis of 500 to 750 of the donors. Compared with equally common non-associated chains, HLA-associated TCR beta chains in a later analysis were more clonally expanded and had lower generation probabilities. While some public TCRs were present in many individuals, most TCR sequences turned up only very rarely across donors. In a later genetic analysis, fewer N-insertions in productive TCRs were reported among donors in an Asian-associated ancestry cluster than the 666-donor mean. Only TCR beta chains were sequenced in this cohort, and the absence of alpha or paired-chain data limited detectable features. Correlated functional status among segregating V segments might be attributable to linkage disequilibrium, but an unknown experimental factor could not be ruled out. According to the authors, the approach could potentially be generalized to other disease states and immunological phenotypes. Sequencing depth was assumed to be roughly uniform across donors in the presence/absence analyses, though that assumption may not hold. When HLA alleles, especially DR and DQ, strongly co-occurred, attributing TCR associations to individual alleles was difficult. At a false discovery rate of 0.05, a later analysis linked 15,000 to 20,000 TCR beta sequences to specific HLA alleles. A group of highly shared sequence variants was considered likely to be a technical artifact of the sequencing pipeline. In vitro tests confirmed that a few of the cytomegalovirus-associated TCR beta chains recognize cytomegalovirus antigens. The study listed 150 to 200 TCR beta chains as associated with cytomegalovirus. A later analysis reported that several top co-occurrence clusters appeared linked to parvovirus B19, influenza, CMV and Epstein-Barr virus. Some IMGT-functional V segments, including TRBV6-2 and TRBV6-3, could not be told apart with the 87-base-pair reads, so those segments were excluded. CMV serostatus was the only immune exposure information available for the cohort. According to a later analysis, TCR association rates differed among HLA loci, with DRB1 alleles showing the most associated TCRs and HLA-C alleles showing the fewest. A further reported finding was that TCR beta sequences accurately predicted the HLA-A and HLA-B alleles for most subjects in the first cohort.

The cohort consisted of 670 or so healthy bone marrow donors. At the time of sampling, every cohort member was nominally healthy, though immune exposures that went unrecorded were likely present. The donor tested CMV seronegative, placing the donor among the roughly 350 seronegative members of the cohort. Each donor provided a peripheral blood sample, and peripheral blood mononuclear cells were used for TCR beta sequencing. The Qiagen DNeasy Blood Extraction Kit was used to extract genomic DNA from the blood cell samples. Library prep was done by the immunoSEQ multiplex PCR assay. For the multiplex PCR, a mixture combining 60 forward primers for TCR Vbeta segments and 13 reverse primers for TCR Jbeta segments was used. The CDR3 region of rearranged TCR beta genes was amplified from genomic DNA by a multiplex PCR assay. The Illumina HiSeq System was used to sequence the amplified TCR beta libraries as 87-base-pair reads. The original methods were these. A later analysis counted about 80 million unique TCR beta chains across the 500 to 850 repertoires, and some 11 million of these chains were shared by at least two donors. Raw reads were error-corrected and collapsed into unique sequences with a nearest-neighbor algorithm that merged closely related sequences to remove PCR and sequencing errors. CDR3 sequences were aligned to IMGT reference sequences to assign V, D and J gene segments. For a sequence to be retained, a match of at least six nucleotides was required to both a V gene segment and a J gene segment. A rearrangement was called productive if the CDR3 had no stop codons and remained in frame with V and J, and every other rearrangement was called non-productive. Following IMGT convention, CDR3 was defined as the stretch from the second conserved V-encoded cysteine to the conserved J-encoded phenylalanine. The earlier analysis of 587 of the donors excluded sequences that lacked an unambiguous match to a single V gene segment. In an earlier analysis of around 600 of the donors, V segments were called functional above 56.7% productive rearrangements and were called segregating when the between-donor standard deviation exceeded 5%. A statistical classification framework was built to diagnose cytomegalovirus status from the catalog of TCR beta chain sequences. In a later analysis, V and J genes were assigned by comparing TCR nucleotide sequences against IMGT/GENE-DB human TR gene sequences. Using the TCRdist pipeline, a later analysis assigned CDR3 sequences along with most-parsimonious VDJ recombination scenarios. In a later analysis, every TCR beta chain was defined by the combination of its CDR3 amino acid sequence and its V-gene family, and reads without a unique V-gene family were dropped. A later analysis removed roughly 590 highly shared, low-generation-probability nucleotide sequences to deal with suspected cross-contamination and a sequencing artifact. For each public chain, a later analysis derived a clonal expansion index from normalized ranks of inferred template counts within each repertoire. In a later analysis, generation probabilities were computed with a VDJ recombination model fitted to out-of-frame rearrangements, and the resulting probabilities were checked against IGoR. In a later analysis, TCR-TCR, TCR-HLA and TCR-CMV co-occurrence was scored with hypergeometric tests, and a repertoire-size bias correction was applied to TCR pairs. In a later analysis, false discovery rates were estimated by permuting HLA or CMV assignments 20 times. In a later analysis, co-occurring TCRs were grouped using DBSCAN, with TCRdist sequence similarity added in when clustering inside HLA-allele-positive subsets. Repertoires with fewer than 30,000 or more than 120,000 public chains were left out of co-occurrence clustering, as were five repertoires with anomalous nucleotide sharing. TCRdb obtained this table from immuneACCESS and retained in-frame rearrangements with V and J assigned. These tables miss some clones; where compared with another copy, unresolved V genes account for less than half of the shortfall, and the remainder is unexplained. V and J calls and clone size follow that table, whereas D and trimming were derived from the DNA. The sample's clone listing holds roughly 50,000 clones. The top ten hold roughly 7% of the sample.

This receptor was taken from a woman aged 40 to 50 in good health and CMV-seronegative. Sequencing input: PBMCs. The V and J genes are TRBV5-1 and TRBJ2-5; a stretch of 8 junction bases matches TRBD1. The CDR3 in this case is CASSPGQGRETQYF. The DNA is TGCGCCAGCAGCCCCGGACAGGGTAGAGAGACCCAGTACTTC.